This T cell receptor (beta chain) was recorded in a study of technical replicates of blood from a handful of donors. About this clone itself: The junction departs from the called germline gene at one end, perhaps through a read error.

TCRdb's copy holds only in-frame clones and misses some; the assay was immunoSEQ multiplex PCR. The sample yields about 86,000 clones, just over 95% seen once. The CDR3 is made up of 10 amino acids. The germline gives CDR1 DFQATT, CDR2 SNEGSKA (reference sequence). The TCR comes from a human donor in good health. This sequence joins TRBV20-1 and TRBJ1-5; D remains unclear. The sample consisted of T cells isolated from PBMCs. The CDR3, as DNA: TGCAGCGCTACTACAGAAAGACAACATTTT. It is translated as CSATTERQHF.